The clone carrying this T cell receptor (beta chain) was observed a handful of times. The data originate from a study of shared clonotypes between healthy human individuals. The CDR3 is 18 amino acids. Looked up from germline, CDR1 is GTSNPN and CDR2 is SVGIG (reference sequence). The V segment lost 5 bases and the J segment 6 bases; nucleotides outside the gene matches: 15. The method was immunoSEQ multiplex PCR; TCRdb's version includes in-frame clones alone and lacks a portion of them. Counted here are around 500,000 clones, 70% to 80% occurring once; the ten biggest clones make up around 14%. This TCR was recovered from a woman in her forties in good health. Some clones in this sample may be carry-over from other donors' samples. The chain links TRBV30 to TRBJ2-4; 14 bases map to TRBD2. The specimen was PBMCs. CDR3 sequence (DNA): TGTGCCTGGGTCCCTCCCGGGACTAGCGGGAGTGAGGGAAACATTCAGTACTTC. Residues: CAWVPPGTSGSEGNIQYF.